This T cell receptor beta chain was identified in a study of blood T cell repertoires in COVID-19 (dated by TCRdb to about 2020). General notes on the study: The collaborator samples originated in the United States, Italy and Spain and spanned the acute and convalescent phases of COVID-19. The material from the prospective study consisted of cDNA or gDNA derived from T cells, B-cell-depleted T cells, or PBMCs. Subjects who had been exposed to COVID-19, were actively infected with it, or had recovered from it provided the deeply sampled blood TCRbeta repertoires that made up the dataset. A freely available public database, intended as a resource for researchers studying the immune response to SARS-CoV-2, is where the repertoires were released. Samples came from the ongoing ImmuneRACE study (first 160 participants) plus 1,254 subjects from 6 global collaborators. The sample metadata nearly always contained a de-identified subject ID, COVID-19 status, age in years and sex. HLA class I and class II types, where available, came from metadata supplied by the sample provider rather than from assay-based typing.

CDR1 and CDR2 (MGHRA, YSYEKL) derive from the germline V gene. The CDR3 has 17 amino acids, counting the end cysteine and phenylalanine. The sequence is cut down to CDR3 DNA, 51 bases in frame from base 1. From V the trimming removes 2 bases and from J it removes 10 bases, while the gene matches leave 12 bases of the junction unaccounted for. Note on this clone: This receptor's antigen is unknown. No much larger clonotype is one base removed from it; base qualities were not supplied.

TCRbeta CDR3 regions were amplified from genomic DNA by means of the immunoSEQ Assay, a bias-controlled multiplex PCR. The authors' analysis ran thus. The number of nucleated cells in each sample was estimated from the amplification of reference gene primers within the assay. To quantify the absolute abundance of each unique TCRbeta CDR3 rearrangement, sequence reads were collapsed and filtered. For each sample, productive Simpson clonality was calculated as the square root of Simpson's diversity index over productive rearrangements. Sourced from immuneACCESS, this table was stored by TCRdb with only in-frame sequences that have V and J called. A share of the clones is absent; for the studies checked, an unresolved V gene accounts for under half, and the remainder has no known explanation. The V and J calls and the clone size are those of that table, but D and trimming were determined from the DNA. The sample includes fewer than 400,000 clones, with 90% to 95% observed a single time. Jointly, the top ten make up 3.5% to 5% of the sample.

What the work shows at the level of the full study, not this receptor alone: The amount of clinical and demographic metadata varied by source and participant and was provided uncurated.

In the prospective study, participants were about 18 to 95 years old, resided in about two dozen geographic areas of the United States, and were enrolled through a virtual design. To assign participants to cohorts, the prospective study relied on clinical history that participants themselves reported in a screening survey and a study questionnaire. Exposed participants had been in contact with someone with a PCR-confirmed or clinician-diagnosed COVID-19 case within 2 weeks of study entry. In the prospective study, whole blood, serum and a nasopharyngeal or oropharyngeal swab were collected from each participant by mobile phlebotomists. Prospective study participants could optionally give additional blood draws and questionnaires over an approximately two-month period. Prospective study blood samples were shipped either frozen or at room temperature before DNA extraction.

Rearrangement joined TRBV4-1 to TRBJ1-4; 11 central bases correspond to TRBD1. This receptor was obtained from a woman in her twenties or thirties who had been exposed to COVID-19. Sequencing was performed on PBMCs or T cells enriched from blood (not recorded which). The encoded CDR3 is CASSQSQFQDRGRKLFF. The DNA sequence reads TGCGCCAGCAGCCAATCCCAATTCCAGGACAGGGGGCGAAAACTGTTTTTT.